The next 13 T cell receptor beta chains were all read from a single sample in a study of PD-1 blockade in classical Hodgkin lymphoma. TCRdb keeps only in-frame clones here, not all; method: immunoSEQ multiplex PCR. The repertoire holds more than 55,000 clones, with around 89% as singletons. All patients experienced relapse after autologous stem cell transplantation, and brentuximab vedotin exposure was variable. The sample in question was peripheral blood mononuclear cells (PBMCs), obtained before the second cycle of nivolumab. These receptors were taken from a human donor with classical Hodgkin lymphoma.

The genes are TRBV9 and TRBJ1-1; possible D gene TRBD1, 5 bases. V was trimmed by 0 bases and J by 7 bases, leaving 10 bases between them. Germline-derived CDR1 and CDR2 are SGDLS and YYNGEE. CDR3 length equals 13 residues. The DNA for the CDR3 is TGTGCCAGCAGCGTAGGCTCGCAGGGTGAAGCTTTCTTT. Translated, it gives CASSVGSQGEAFF.

The rearrangement joins TRBV4-1 to TRBJ1-2, with D possibly matching TRBD1 (5 bases). The CDR3 contains 18 residues. Trimming pared 1 base from V and 4 bases from J, leaving 22 bases between. Looked up from germline, CDR1 is MGHRA and CDR2 is YSYEKL. The CDR3 nucleotides read TGCGCCAGCAGCCAAGGAGGGAGGGGACGCACCTCATCCTATGGCTACACCTTC. Protein product: CASSQGGRGRTSSYGYTF.

J is TRBJ2-1 and V is TRBV29-1, with 7 bases matching TRBD1. J was trimmed by 2 bases and V by 8 bases; bases with no gene match: 9. Germline V gene sequence: CDR1 SQVTM, CDR2 ANQGSEA. This CDR3 has 14 residues. The DNA of the CDR3 is TGCAGCACCAGACAGGGTGACGCCTACAATGAGCAGTTCTTC. Its translation is CSTRQGDAYNEQFF.

The chain is built from TRBV5-1 and TRBJ2-2; 7 bases fit TRBD1. From germline, CDR1 is SGHRS and CDR2 YFSETQ. The trim removed 3 bases at V and 1 base at J, leaving 6 bases unmatched. The CDR3 runs to 16 residues. Here the CDR3 DNA reads TGCGCCAGCAGCTCCCCGGGACAGCTGAACACCGGGGAGCTGTTTTTT. Translated: CASSSPGQLNTGELFF.

The rearrangement uses TRBV20-1 and TRBJ1-1; D is unresolved. Germline CDR1 reads DFQATT; CDR2 reads SNEGSKA (reference sequence). Trimming removed 4 bases from V and 0 bases from J, with 3 bases in between. The CDR3 is 11 amino acids. CDR3 DNA sequence: TGCAGTGCTATCATGAACACTGAAGCTTTCTTT. Its protein product is CSAIMNTEAFF.

The chain has TRBV18 and TRBJ2-3; D is ambiguous. There are 13 residues in the CDR3. V lost 6 bases and J lost 6, with 13 bases in between. Germline CDR1 and CDR2: KGHSH and LQKENI. The chain's CDR3 is CASSQGSWDTQYF. The CDR3 DNA sequence: TGTGCCAGCTCCCAAGGGTCGTGGGATACGCAGTATTTT.

The J gene is TRBJ1-2, the V gene TRBV5-1; D is unclear. With 4 bases removed from V and 7 bases from J, the gap between germline ends came to 8 bases. Germline V CDR1 and CDR2: SGHRS, YFSETQ. The CDR3 extends over 11 amino acids. The CDR3 nucleotides read TGCGCCAGCAGCGTAGGAGGTGGCTACACCTTC. Its protein product is CASSVGGGYTF.

DNA for the CDR3: TGTGCCAGCAGCTCCGCCCGCAGCTCATCCTCCTCCTACGAGCAGTACTTC. This codes for CASSSARSSSSSYEQYF. This rearrangement joins TRBV5-6 to TRBJ2-7; no clear D. The CDR3 spans 17 residues. V was pared by 3 bases and J by 0 bases, with 19 bases between. CDR1 SGHDT and CDR2 YYEEEE come from the germline V gene. The full variable domain, rest sourced from reference TRBV5-6 and TRBJ2-7, is DAGVTQSPTHLIKTRGQQVTLRCSPKSGHDTVSWYQQALGQGPQFIFQYYEEEERQRGNFPDRFSGHQFPNYSSELNVNALLLGDSALYLCASSSARSSSSSYEQYFGPGTRLTVT.

The J gene is TRBJ2-1, the V gene TRBV2; perhaps TRBD2 as D (5 bases). Trimming took 11 bases from V and 8 from J, leaving 10 bases between them. Germline-derived CDR1 and CDR2 are SNHLY and FYNNEI. The CDR3 length is 10 residues. The DNA for the CDR3 is TGTGCCCGAAACGGGGATGAGCAGTTCTTC. This encodes CARNGDEQFF.

This chain connects TRBV2 to TRBJ2-5; D gene uncertain. Matching the DNA end better, TRBJ2-7 makes the J call doubtful. Germline V gene data show CDR1 as SNHLY and CDR2 as FYNNEI. The CDR3 contains 14 residues. The CDR3 sequence is CASSETVHSYEQYF. The CDR3 DNA reads as TGTGCCAGCAGTGAAACAGTCCACTCCTACGAGCAGTACTTC.

This clone was seen only once. The V gene is TRBV9, the J gene TRBJ2-3, with D possibly being TRBD1 (5 bases). Looked up from germline, CDR1 is SGDLS and CDR2 is YYNGEE. The CDR3 runs 14 residues. V lost 6 bases and J 6 bases, leaving 17 bases between the germline ends. In DNA form, the CDR3 reads TGTGCCAGCACCCCCCCGGACATTATGGATACGCAGTATTTT. It specifies CASTPPDIMDTQYF.

This clone has just one count. V gene TRBV5-1 combines with J gene TRBJ2-2; weak D call: TRBD1 (5 bases). The CDR3 is made up of 16 amino acids. Germline lookup yields CDR1 SGHRS and CDR2 YFSETQ. Trimming took 3 bases from V and 0 from J, leaving 12 bases between them. The CDR3 sequence is CASSYAARANTGELFF. As DNA, the CDR3 is TGCGCCAGCAGCTACGCGGCCAGGGCGAACACCGGGGAGCTGTTTTTT.

The genes are TRBV4-1 and TRBJ2-1, with unresolved D. The CDR3 runs 14 residues. V lost 1 base and J lost 7, with 11 bases in between. From germline, CDR1 is MGHRA and CDR2 YSYEKL. CDR3 sequence (DNA): TGCGCCAGCAGCCAAGTTAAACAGCAGAATGAGCAGTTCTTC. It is translated as CASSQVKQQNEQFF.